The 10 T cell receptor beta chains listed next were all sequenced from one sample in a study of CD8+ T cells in alopecia areata. RNA extraction and reverse transcription yielded cDNA as sequencing template. TCRdb's table, derived via immunoSEQ multiplex PCR, lists solely in-frame clones and lacks some. This table holds roughly 250,000 clones, roughly two thirds found once. The sequenced sample was CD4+ T cells sorted from blood, obtained at week 0. These receptors were obtained from a human donor with alopecia areata.

The chain combines TRBV5-1 with TRBJ1-4; the D gene is possibly TRBD1 (5 bases). Trimming took off 4 bases at V and 4 bases at J, with 14 bases between the two ends. Germline V gives CDR1 SGHRS, CDR2 YFSETQ. This CDR3 comprises 15 residues. CDR3: CASSPGQGGNEKLFF. CDR3 in DNA: TGCGCCAGCAGCCCCGGCCAGGGCGGTAATGAAAAACTGTTTTTT.

The chain carries TRBV11-2 and TRBJ2-5, with TRBD1 identical over 7 bases. V was pared by 5 bases and J by 5 bases, with 8 bases of the junction left unmatched. Germline V gene sequence: CDR1 SGHAT, CDR2 FQNNGV. The CDR3 is 14 amino acids. In nucleotides, the CDR3 is TGTGCCAGCAGCCAGGACAGGCTCGAGGAGACCCAGTACTTC. It yields the protein CASSQDRLEETQYF.

The chain employs TRBV2 and TRBJ2-7; D gene ambiguous. V was trimmed by 4 bases and J by 5 bases, leaving 12 bases between them. The germline CDR1 and CDR2 sequences are SNHLY and FYNNEI. The CDR3 contains 13 residues. CDR3 sequence: CASSVAVGDEQYF. For the CDR3, the DNA is TGTGCCAGCAGTGTGGCTGTAGGAGACGAGCAGTACTTC.

This rearrangement joins TRBV5-1 to TRBJ2-5; TRBD2 matches 12 bases. This CDR3 region has 16 residues. CDR1 SGHRS and CDR2 YFSETQ come from the germline V gene. V lost 4 bases, J lost 4 bases, and 8 bases stayed unmatched. The CDR3 here is CASSNATSGGGETQYF. The CDR3 DNA follows: TGCGCCAGCAGCAATGCGACTAGCGGGGGCGGAGAGACCCAGTACTTC.

The chain has TRBV25-1 and TRBJ2-7; D remains ambiguous. The germline V gene encodes CDR1 MGHDK and CDR2 SYGVNS. Trimming left V 10 bases short and J 5 bases short, with 12 bases between. CDR3 length equals 11 residues. CDR3 bases: TGTGCCACCACTGTGGCGGACGAGCAGTACTTC. Protein: CATTVADEQYF.

V and J are TRBV30 and TRBJ2-3; D gene unclear. V was shortened by 4 bases and J by 5 bases, with 7 bases between the two germline ends. Germline V gene sequence: CDR1 GTSNPN, CDR2 SVGIG (reference sequence). This CDR3 region has 11 residues. The CDR3 DNA reads TGTGCCTGGAATGACGGAGATACGCAGTATTTT. Its protein product is CAWNDGDTQYF.

This chain links TRBV29-1 with TRBJ1-2; TRBD1 agrees at 7 bases. The CDR3 spans 10 residues. CDR1 is SQVTM, CDR2 ANQGSEA, per germline. V was clipped by 7 bases and J by 8 bases; unmatched bases: 4. DNA of the CDR3: TGCAGCGGAGACAGGGACGGCTACACCTTC. Translated, it gives CSGDRDGYTF.

The gene calls are TRBV5-1 and TRBJ1-6; D ambiguous. V lost 2 bases and J lost 14, with 17 bases in between. Germline lookup yields CDR1 SGHRS and CDR2 YFSETQ. The CDR3 has 14 amino acids. CDR3 sequence reads: CASSFGPGDPALHF. The CDR3, as DNA: TGCGCCAGCAGCTTTGGACCGGGCGATCCGGCCCTCCACTTT.

V and J are TRBV9 and TRBJ1-2; maybe TRBD1 (6 bases). V lost 4 bases to trimming and J lost 10 bases, with 17 bases between them. This CDR3 is 13 amino acids long. The germline gives CDR1 SGDLS, CDR2 YYNGEE. CDR3 in amino acids: CASSPRPGATYTF. CDR3 DNA sequence: TGTGCCAGCAGCCCCCGGCCGGGGGCGACCTACACCTTC.

This sequence joins TRBV6-5 and TRBJ2-5, with 7 bases lining up with TRBD2. With V trimmed by 6 bases and J by 2 bases, 0 bases remained unmatched. CDR1 MNHEY and CDR2 SVGAGI come from the germline V gene. This CDR3 is 12 amino acids long. CDR3: CASRGGQETQYF. For the CDR3, the DNA is TGTGCCAGCAGGGGAGGGCAAGAGACCCAGTACTTC.